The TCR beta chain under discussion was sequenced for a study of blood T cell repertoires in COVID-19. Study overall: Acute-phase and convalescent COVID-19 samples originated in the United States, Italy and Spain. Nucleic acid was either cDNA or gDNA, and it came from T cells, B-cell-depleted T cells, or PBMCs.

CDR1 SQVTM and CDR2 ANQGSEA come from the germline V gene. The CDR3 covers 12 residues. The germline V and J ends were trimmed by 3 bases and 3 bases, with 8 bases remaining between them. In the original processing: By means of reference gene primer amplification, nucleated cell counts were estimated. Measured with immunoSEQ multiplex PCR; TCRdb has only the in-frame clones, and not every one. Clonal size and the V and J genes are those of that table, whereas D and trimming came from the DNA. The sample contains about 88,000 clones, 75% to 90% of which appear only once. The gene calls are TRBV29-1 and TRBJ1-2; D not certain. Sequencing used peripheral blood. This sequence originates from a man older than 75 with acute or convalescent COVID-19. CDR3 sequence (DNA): TGCAGCGTTGACGAGCTTCACTATGGCTACACCTTC. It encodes CSVDELHYGYTF.